The 31 T cell receptor beta chains below all came from one sample that was sequenced in a study of blood T cell repertoires in COVID-19. Method: immunoSEQ multiplex PCR; TCRdb's copy keeps in-frame clones and lacks some. The repertoire holds around 110,000 clones, with around 77% as singletons. What was sequenced was peripheral blood. The source is a man in his 60s with active or convalescent COVID-19.

The V gene is TRBV19, the J gene TRBJ2-3, with 10 bases aligning to TRBD1. V dropped 6 bases and J dropped 5; count of bases not matched to a gene: 5. Germline V gene data show CDR1 as LNHDA and CDR2 as SQIVND (reference sequence). CDR3 length equals 14 residues. The CDR3: CASRPTGGRDTQYF. DNA for the CDR3: TGTGCCAGTAGGCCGACAGGGGGCAGAGATACGCAGTATTTT.

J is TRBJ1-2 and V is TRBV18, with D possibly matching TRBD1 (5 bases). The CDR3 consists of 15 residues. Germline CDR1 and CDR2: KGHSH and LQKENI. V lost 2 bases to trimming and J lost 4 bases, with 14 bases between them. CDR3 region: CASSPEADKGYGYTF. CDR3 nucleotides: TGTGCCAGCTCACCAGAGGCGGACAAGGGCTATGGCTACACCTTC. The full variable domain, in which reference TRBV18 and TRBJ1-2 provide the parts outside the CDR3, is NAGVMQNPRHLVRRRGQEARLRCSPMKGHSHVYWYRQLPEEGLKFMVYLQKENIIDESGMPKERFSAEFPKEGPSILRIQQVVRGDSAAYFCASSPEADKGYGYTFGSGTRLTVV.

The J gene is TRBJ1-5, the V gene TRBV11-2, with D possibly TRBD1 on 6 matching bases. The V gene lost 6 bases and the J gene lost 11 bases, with 17 bases spanning the gap. Germline assignment: CDR1 SGHAT and CDR2 FQNNGV. This CDR3 has 13 residues. CDR3 sequence: CASSREGVGTQHF. Here the CDR3 DNA reads TGTGCCAGCAGTCGCGAGGGGGTTGGGACCCAGCATTTT.

The V call is TRBV15, the J call TRBJ2-7, with D perhaps matching TRBD1 (6 bases). V was cut by 5 bases and J by 2 bases, with 13 bases left in between. Germline V CDR1 and CDR2: LNHNV, YYDKDF (reference sequence). This CDR3 contains 14 residues. As DNA, the CDR3 is TGTGCCACCAGCTTGGACAGCCAAACCTACGAGCAGTACTTC. Protein: CATSLDSQTYEQYF.

The V call is TRBV2, the J call TRBJ1-6; D not certain. CDR1 is SNHLY, CDR2 FYNNEI, per germline. The ends were cut back, 4 bases at V and 7 bases at J, with 8 bases in the middle. CDR3 length: 13 residues. Written as DNA, the CDR3 is TGTGCCAGCAGTGGGGCCAGAAATTCACCCCTCCACTTT. It translates to CASSGARNSPLHF.

The chain carries TRBV2 and TRBJ1-3, with D possibly being TRBD1 (5 bases). The CDR3 sequence is 13 residues long. The V gene lost 9 bases and the J gene lost 2 bases, with 11 bases spanning the gap. Germline V gives CDR1 SNHLY, CDR2 FYNNEI. Here the CDR3 reads CASSGFAGNTIYF. In DNA form, the CDR3 reads TGTGCCAGTTCAGGGTTCGCTGGAAACACCATATATTTT. The whole variable domain, filled in from reference TRBV2 and TRBJ1-3, reads EPEVTQTPSHQVTQMGQEVILRCVPISNHLYFYWYRQILGQKVEFLVSFYNNEISEKSEIFDDQFSVERPDGSNFTLKIRSTKLEDSAMYFCASSGFAGNTIYFGEGSWLTVV.

This clone was recorded only once. The chain recombines TRBV27 with TRBJ2-7; 9 bases are shared with TRBD2. Trimming removed 6 bases from V and 5 bases from J; junction bases left unmatched: 11. This CDR3 region has 15 residues. CDR1 and CDR2 (germline): MNHEY, SMNVEV (reference sequence). CDR3 sequence (DNA): TGTGCCAGCAGCCGAGGGCGGGAGGGCCTCCACGAGCAGTACTTC. Its protein product is CASSRGREGLHEQYF.

This clone was seen more than once but under ten times. The CDR3 loop reads CASSRTGGGKLFF. As DNA, the CDR3 is TGTGCCAGTAGTCGTACAGGGGGGGGAAAACTGTTTTTT. V and J are TRBV19 and TRBJ1-4; 8 bases align to TRBD1. The V gene's germline CDR1 is LNHDA and CDR2 SQIVND (reference sequence). This CDR3 contains 13 residues. The V gene end was trimmed by 5 bases and the J gene end by 10 bases; junction bases not matched to a gene: 6. Supplemented by reference TRBV19 and TRBJ1-4, the full variable domain reads DGGITQSPKYLFRKEGQNVTLSCEQNLNHDAMYWYRQDPGQGLRLIYYSQIVNDFQKGDIAEGYSVSREKKESFPLTVTSAQKNPTAFYLCASSRTGGGKLFFGSGTQLSVL.

The chain has TRBV2 and TRBJ1-6, with TRBD1 identical over 8 bases. With V trimmed by 6 bases and J by 8 bases, 6 bases remained unmatched. This CDR3 has 14 residues. CDR1 is SNHLY, CDR2 FYNNEI, per germline. The CDR3 nucleotides are TGTGCCAGCAGCTGGACAGGGCCTCATTCACCCCTCCACTTT. It codes for CASSWTGPHSPLHF.

Ten or more counts support this clone. The genes are TRBV27 and TRBJ1-5, with TRBD1 identical over 7 bases. V shed 3 bases, J shed 4 bases, and the junction held 3 bases outside the gene matches. The CDR3 covers 14 residues. The germline V gene has CDR1 MNHEY and CDR2 SMNVEV (reference sequence). CDR3 DNA: TGTGCCAGCAGTTTTGACAGGGTTAATCAGCCCCAGCATTTT. It codes for CASSFDRVNQPQHF.

The chain couples TRBV2 to TRBJ2-3, with D possibly TRBD2 on 6 matching bases. Trimming removed 5 bases from V and 6 bases from J, with 15 bases in between. The V gene's germline CDR1 is SNHLY and CDR2 FYNNEI. The CDR3 has 14 amino acids. The CDR3 loop is CASSLGRGGDTQYF. In DNA, the CDR3 is TGTGCCAGCAGTTTGGGACGGGGAGGCGATACGCAGTATTTT.

The V and J genes are TRBV7-2 and TRBJ2-7, with 7 bases matching TRBD2. The CDR3 is made up of 17 amino acids. Germline V gene sequence: CDR1 SGHTA, CDR2 FQGNSA. V gave up 5 bases and J gave up 1 base; unmatched junction bases: 14. CDR3 bases: TGTGCCAGCAGCCCCCGGGGGTGGAAGCGGGGATCCTACGAGCAGTACTTC. Amino acids: CASSPRGWKRGSYEQYF.

The chain uses TRBV30 and TRBJ2-7, with D possibly TRBD2 on 5 matching bases. The CDR3 spans 14 residues. With 0 bases removed from V and 3 bases from J, the gap between germline ends came to 12 bases. From germline, CDR1 is GTSNPN and CDR2 SVGIG (reference sequence). The CDR3 coding sequence is TGTGCCTGGAGTGTACCGAAAGACTACTACGAGCAGTACTTC. As protein: CAWSVPKDYYEQYF.

This chain joins TRBV7-2 and TRBJ1-4, with TRBD1 matching over 7 bases. The CDR3 length is 14 residues. In germline, CDR1 is SGHTA, CDR2 FQGNSA. Losses at the gene ends were 4 bases for V and 4 bases for J; bases not matched to a gene: 3. For the CDR3, the DNA is TGTGCCAGCAGCTCGGGACAGCTTAATGAAAAACTGTTTTTT. The encoded protein is CASSSGQLNEKLFF.

For the CDR3, the DNA is TGTGCCAGCAGCTTCAAGAGGAACACCGGGGAGCTGTTTTTT. Its protein is CASSFKRNTGELFF. The V call is TRBV11-3, the J call TRBJ2-2; no clear D gene. Trimming took off 3 bases at V and 1 base at J, with 6 bases between the two ends. Germline CDR1 reads SGHNT; CDR2 reads YENEEA. This CDR3 has 14 residues.

This clone occurred a few times. The genes are TRBV7-2 and TRBJ1-1; D is perhaps TRBD1 (6 bases). Trimming took 5 bases from V and 4 from J, leaving 14 bases between them. Looked up from germline, CDR1 is SGHTA and CDR2 is FQGNSA. The CDR3 totals 14 residues. The CDR3, as DNA: TGTGCCAGCAGCGCAAGCAGGGGAGCCACTGAAGCTTTCTTT. As protein: CASSASRGATEAFF.

This clone has a single count. This sequence joins TRBV13 and TRBJ1-6; D is perhaps TRBD1 (6 bases). This CDR3 spans 16 amino acids. V dropped 6 bases and J dropped 10 bases, with 22 bases sitting between them. Germline CDR1 and CDR2: PRHDT and FYEKMQ (reference sequence). This chain's CDR3 is CASRTGPRRGPSPLHF. In nucleotides, the CDR3 is TGTGCCAGCAGAACAGGGCCTCGACGAGGGCCATCACCCCTCCACTTT. Combining the CDR3 with reference TRBV13 and TRBJ1-6 gives the whole variable domain AAGVIQSPRHLIKEKRETATLKCYPIPRHDTVYWYQQGPGQDPQFLISFYEKMQSDKGSIPDRFSAQQFSDYHSELNMSSLELGDSALYFCASRTGPRRGPSPLHFGNGTRLTVT.

The V call is TRBV28, the J call TRBJ1-5; 7 bases fit TRBD1. V lost 8 bases to trimming and J lost 4 bases; unmatched junction nucleotides: 8. The germline gives CDR1 MDHEN, CDR2 SYDVKM. This CDR3 has 14 residues. The DNA for the CDR3 is TGTGCCAGCGTCGGGACAGAAACAAATCAGCCCCAGCATTTT. Translating it yields CASVGTETNQPQHF.

The chain combines TRBV30 with TRBJ1-3; 10 nucleotides agree with TRBD1. V gave up 2 bases and J gave up 3 bases; unmatched junction bases: 4. This CDR3 contains 15 residues. CDR1 is GTSNPN, CDR2 SVGIG, per germline (reference sequence). The CDR3 reads CAWSSTGGFGNTIYF. CDR3 DNA sequence: TGTGCCTGGAGTTCGACAGGGGGCTTTGGAAACACCATATATTTT.

The chain couples TRBV7-2 to TRBJ1-5; D not certain. Trimming took off 3 bases at V and 3 bases at J, with 9 bases between the two ends. CDR1 is SGHTA and CDR2 is FQGNSA in the germline V gene. The CDR3 is made up of 14 amino acids. CDR3 sequence reads: CASSLGGINQPQHF. The DNA for the CDR3 is TGTGCCAGCAGCTTGGGAGGGATCAATCAGCCCCAGCATTTT.

This clone was detected once. V and J are TRBV28 and TRBJ1-4, with TRBD1 as a possible D gene (5 bases). Trimming shortened V by 3 bases and J by 4 bases, and 24 bases separated the two germline ends. Germline V gene sequence: CDR1 MDHEN, CDR2 SYDVKM. The CDR3 extends over 19 amino acids. CDR3 nucleotides: TGTGCCAGCAGTTTTTTATCAGTGGTGTCGGGACTGAGTAATGAAAAACTGTTTTTT. Its translation is CASSFLSVVSGLSNEKLFF.

The chain has TRBV27 and TRBJ2-1; no definite D call. The V end lost 2 bases, the J end lost 0 bases, and 11 bases lay between the germline ends. The CDR3 is 16 amino acids. The germline CDR1 and CDR2 sequences are MNHEY and SMNVEV (reference sequence). The CDR3 is CASSLIVASSYNEQFF. The DNA of the CDR3 is TGTGCCAGCAGTTTAATAGTGGCTAGCTCCTACAATGAGCAGTTCTTC.

The V gene is TRBV19, the J gene TRBJ1-4, with D unclear. CDR3 size: 13 residues. Looked up from germline, CDR1 is LNHDA and CDR2 is SQIVND (reference sequence). Trimming took 6 bases from V and 10 from J, leaving 15 bases between them. In DNA, the CDR3 is TGTGCCAGTAGCCCCACAGAAGGCGTAAAACTGTTTTTT. It codes for CASSPTEGVKLFF.

This sequence joins TRBV21-1 and TRBJ2-1; TRBD1, the D gene given by the table, was not confirmed from the DNA. TRBV21-1 is shown as a pseudogene. This CDR3 is built from 14 residues. The DNA for the CDR3 is TGTGCCAGCCCGATTAATCAGGCCTACAATGAGCAGTTCTTC. The encoded protein is CASPINQAYNEQFF.

The V and J genes are TRBV9 and TRBJ1-3; D is undetermined. Trimming removed 0 bases from V and 4 bases from J, with 11 bases in between. Looked up from germline, CDR1 is SGDLS and CDR2 is YYNGEE. CDR3 length equals 15 residues. In nucleotides, the CDR3 is TGTGCCAGCAGCGTAGGCCCAACAAAGGGAAACACCATATATTTT. This translates into CASSVGPTKGNTIYF.

This chain connects TRBV6-5 to TRBJ1-1, with D unresolved. V was shortened by 9 bases and J by 1 base, with 12 bases between the two germline ends. CDR3 size: 13 residues. Germline lookup yields CDR1 MNHEY and CDR2 SVGAGI. CDR3 sequence reads: CASLRQRNTEAFF. CDR3 coding DNA: TGTGCCAGTCTGAGGCAGAGGAACACTGAAGCTTTCTTT.

In this sample, this clone turned up once. The chain couples TRBV28 to TRBJ2-7, with 11 bases that match TRBD2. CDR1 and CDR2 from the germline V gene are MDHEN and SYDVKM. The CDR3 length is 13 residues. V lost 4 bases, J lost 9 bases, and 5 bases stayed unmatched. CDR3 sequence: CASSSGTSGRQYF. The DNA for the CDR3 is TGTGCCAGCAGTTCCGGGACTAGCGGAAGGCAGTACTTC.

The V gene is TRBV7-9, the J gene TRBJ2-2; TRBD1 matches 7 bases. Trimming cost V 5 bases and J 6 bases; bases outside gene matches: 3. There are 13 residues in the CDR3. Germline V gene lookup returns CDR1 SEHNR and CDR2 FQNEAQ (reference sequence). The CDR3 DNA follows: TGTGCCAGCAGCGCCACAGGGGCCGGGGAGCTGTTTTTT. The encoded protein is CASSATGAGELFF.

This clone has more than one count but fewer than ten. CDR3 protein: CASSARGSAGANVLTF. CDR3 sequence (DNA): TGTGCCAGCAGCGCACGCGGATCCGCTGGGGCCAACGTCCTGACTTTC. The rearrangement joins TRBV7-2 to TRBJ2-6; the D is unclear. The CDR3 sequence is 16 residues long. The ends were cut back, 5 bases at V and 2 bases at J, with 13 bases in the middle. Germline V gene sequence: CDR1 SGHTA, CDR2 FQGNSA.

This clone appeared once. One end of the junction does not line up with germline, which may come from a read error. This chain joins TRBV4-3 and TRBJ2-1; 9 nucleotides line up with TRBD1. Germline lookup yields CDR1 LGHNA and CDR2 YSLEER. CDR3 length equals 15 residues. The chain's CDR3 is CASSQEWGHRDRVLF. The CDR3 bases are TGCGCCAGCAGCCAAGAATGGGGTCACAGGGACAGGGTACTCTTC.

This clone showed up just a few times. The chain employs TRBV4-2 and TRBJ1-6, with no clear D. CDR1 is LGHNA, CDR2 YNFKEQ, per germline. V gave up 5 bases and J gave up 4 bases, with 12 bases separating them. The CDR3 length is 15 residues. The CDR3 sequence: CASSSDGGYNSPLHF. The CDR3 nucleotides read TGTGCCAGCAGCTCAGACGGCGGGTATAATTCACCCCTCCACTTT.